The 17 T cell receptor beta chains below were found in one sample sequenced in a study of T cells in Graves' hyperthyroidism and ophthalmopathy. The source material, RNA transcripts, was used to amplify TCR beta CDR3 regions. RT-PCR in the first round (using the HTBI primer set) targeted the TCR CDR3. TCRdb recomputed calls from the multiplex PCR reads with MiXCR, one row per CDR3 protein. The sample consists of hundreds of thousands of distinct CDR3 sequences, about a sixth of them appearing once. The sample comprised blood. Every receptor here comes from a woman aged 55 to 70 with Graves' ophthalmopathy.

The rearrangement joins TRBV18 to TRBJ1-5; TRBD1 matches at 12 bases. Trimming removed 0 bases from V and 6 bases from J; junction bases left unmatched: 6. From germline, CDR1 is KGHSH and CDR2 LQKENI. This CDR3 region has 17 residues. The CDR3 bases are TGTGCCAGCTCACCACCGGGGGGACAGGGGGCTGGTCAGCCCCAGCATTTT. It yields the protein CASSPPGGQGAGQPQHF.

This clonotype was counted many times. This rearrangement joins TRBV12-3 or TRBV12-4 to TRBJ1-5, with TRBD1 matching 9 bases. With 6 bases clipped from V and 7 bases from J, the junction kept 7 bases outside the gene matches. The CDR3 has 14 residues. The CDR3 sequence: CASRTGGAGQPQHF. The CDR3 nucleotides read TGTGCCAGCAGAACAGGGGGCGCCGGACAGCCCCAGCATTTT.

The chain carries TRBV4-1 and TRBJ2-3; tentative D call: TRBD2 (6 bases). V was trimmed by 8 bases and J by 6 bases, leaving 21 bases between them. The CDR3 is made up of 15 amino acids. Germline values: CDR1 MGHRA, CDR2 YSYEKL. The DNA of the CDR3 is TGCGCCAGCGTCCAGCCGGGGGACGTCAGGGATACGCAGTATTTT. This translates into CASVQPGDVRDTQYF.

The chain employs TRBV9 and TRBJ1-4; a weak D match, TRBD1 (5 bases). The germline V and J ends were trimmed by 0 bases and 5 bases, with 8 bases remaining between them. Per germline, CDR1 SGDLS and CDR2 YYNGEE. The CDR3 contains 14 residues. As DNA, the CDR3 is TGTGCCAGCAGCGTAGGGGGCGAGAATGAAAAACTGTTTTTT. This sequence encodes CASSVGGENEKLFF.

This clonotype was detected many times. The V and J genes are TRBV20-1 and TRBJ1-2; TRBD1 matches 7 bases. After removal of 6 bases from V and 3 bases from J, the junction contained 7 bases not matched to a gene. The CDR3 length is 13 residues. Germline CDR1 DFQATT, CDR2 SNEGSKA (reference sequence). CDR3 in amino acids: CSARNTGDYGYTF. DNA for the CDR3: TGCAGTGCACGGAATACAGGGGACTATGGCTACACCTTC.

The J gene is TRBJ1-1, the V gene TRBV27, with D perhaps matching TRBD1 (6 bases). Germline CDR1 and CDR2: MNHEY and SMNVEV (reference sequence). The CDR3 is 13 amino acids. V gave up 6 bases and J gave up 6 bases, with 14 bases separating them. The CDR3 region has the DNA TGTGCCAGCAGGCCTTGGGGGGGCGCTGAAGCTTTCTTT. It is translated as CASRPWGGAEAFF.

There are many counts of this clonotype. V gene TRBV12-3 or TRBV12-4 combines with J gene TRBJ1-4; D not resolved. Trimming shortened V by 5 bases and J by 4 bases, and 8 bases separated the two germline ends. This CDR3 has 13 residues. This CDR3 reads CASSSSFNEKLFF. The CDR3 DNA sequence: TGTGCCAGCAGTAGTAGCTTTAATGAAAAACTGTTTTTT.

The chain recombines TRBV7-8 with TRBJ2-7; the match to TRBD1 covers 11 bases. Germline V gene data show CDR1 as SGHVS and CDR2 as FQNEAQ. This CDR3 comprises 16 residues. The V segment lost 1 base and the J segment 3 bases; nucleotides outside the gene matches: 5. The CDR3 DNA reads TGTGCCAGCAGCTTAGTGGGTGGGACAGGGGGCTACGAGCAGTACTTC. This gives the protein CASSLVGGTGGYEQYF.

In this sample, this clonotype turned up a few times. DNA of the CDR3: TGTGCCAGCAGCGTACAGGGAAACGGCTACACCTTC. Protein sequence: CASSVQGNGYTF. The rearrangement joins TRBV4-2 to TRBJ1-2; possibly TRBD1 for D (6 bases). CDR3 length equals 12 residues. Per the germline V gene, CDR1 is LGHNA and CDR2 is YNFKEQ. The germline V and J ends were trimmed by 5 bases and 8 bases, with 12 bases remaining between them.

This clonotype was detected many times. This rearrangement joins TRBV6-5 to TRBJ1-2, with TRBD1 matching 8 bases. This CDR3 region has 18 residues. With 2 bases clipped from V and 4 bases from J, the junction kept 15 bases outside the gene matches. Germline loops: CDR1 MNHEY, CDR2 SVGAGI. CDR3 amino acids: CASSYRVTGQGLPYGYTF. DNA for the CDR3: TGTGCCAGCAGTTACAGGGTCACTGGACAGGGCCTACCCTATGGCTACACCTTC.

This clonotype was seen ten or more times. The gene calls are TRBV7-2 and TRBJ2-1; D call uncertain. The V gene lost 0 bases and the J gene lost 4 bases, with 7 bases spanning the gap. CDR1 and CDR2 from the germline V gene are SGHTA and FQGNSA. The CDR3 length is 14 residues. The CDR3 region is CASSLAPEYNEQFF. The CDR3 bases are TGTGCCAGCAGCTTAGCGCCAGAGTACAATGAGCAGTTCTTC.

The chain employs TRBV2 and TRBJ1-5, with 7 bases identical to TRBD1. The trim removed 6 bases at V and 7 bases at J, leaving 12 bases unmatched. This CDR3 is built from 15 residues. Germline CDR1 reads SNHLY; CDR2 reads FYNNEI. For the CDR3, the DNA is TGTGCCAGCAGCGCCGGGACAGTCGAAGCCCAGCCCCAGCATTTT. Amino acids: CASSAGTVEAQPQHF.

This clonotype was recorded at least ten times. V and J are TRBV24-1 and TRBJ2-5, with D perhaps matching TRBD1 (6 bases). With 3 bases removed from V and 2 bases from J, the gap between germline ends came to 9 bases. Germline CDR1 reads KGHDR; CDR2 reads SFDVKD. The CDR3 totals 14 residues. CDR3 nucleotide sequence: TGTGCCACCAGTGATAGGACAGTACAAGAGACCCAGTACTTC. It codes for CATSDRTVQETQYF.

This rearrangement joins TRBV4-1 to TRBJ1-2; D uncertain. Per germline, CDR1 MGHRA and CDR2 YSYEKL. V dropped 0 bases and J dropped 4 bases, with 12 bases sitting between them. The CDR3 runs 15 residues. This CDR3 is CASSQDRGLGYGYTF. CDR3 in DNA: TGCGCCAGCAGCCAAGATAGAGGTCTCGGCTATGGCTACACCTTC.

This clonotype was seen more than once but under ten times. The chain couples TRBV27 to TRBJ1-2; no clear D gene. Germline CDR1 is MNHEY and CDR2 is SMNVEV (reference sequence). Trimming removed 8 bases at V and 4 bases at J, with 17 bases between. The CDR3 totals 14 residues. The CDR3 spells CASARGQSSYGYTF. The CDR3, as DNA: TGTGCCAGCGCCCGAGGGCAGAGTAGCTATGGCTACACCTTC.

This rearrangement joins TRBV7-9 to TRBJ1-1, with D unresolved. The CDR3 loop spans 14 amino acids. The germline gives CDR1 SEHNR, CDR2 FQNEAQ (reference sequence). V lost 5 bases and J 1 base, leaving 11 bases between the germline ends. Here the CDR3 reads CASSLYTENTEAFF. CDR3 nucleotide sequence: TGTGCCAGCAGCCTATATACAGAGAACACTGAAGCTTTCTTT.

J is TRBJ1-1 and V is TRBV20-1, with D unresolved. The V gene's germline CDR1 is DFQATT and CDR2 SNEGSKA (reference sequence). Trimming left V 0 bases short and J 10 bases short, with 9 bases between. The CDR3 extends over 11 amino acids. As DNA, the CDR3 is TGCAGTGCTAGAGATTCCGGAGGAGCTTTCTTT. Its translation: CSARDSGGAFF.